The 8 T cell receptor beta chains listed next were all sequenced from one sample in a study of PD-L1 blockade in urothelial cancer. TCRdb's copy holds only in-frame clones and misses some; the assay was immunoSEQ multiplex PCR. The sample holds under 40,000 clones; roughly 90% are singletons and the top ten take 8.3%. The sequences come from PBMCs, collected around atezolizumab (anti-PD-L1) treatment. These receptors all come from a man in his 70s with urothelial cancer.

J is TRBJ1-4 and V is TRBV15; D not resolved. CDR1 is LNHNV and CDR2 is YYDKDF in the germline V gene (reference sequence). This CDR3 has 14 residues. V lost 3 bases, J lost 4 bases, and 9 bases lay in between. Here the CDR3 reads CATSSGGNNEKLFF. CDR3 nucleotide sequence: TGTGCCACCAGCAGTGGCGGGAATAATGAAAAACTGTTTTTT.

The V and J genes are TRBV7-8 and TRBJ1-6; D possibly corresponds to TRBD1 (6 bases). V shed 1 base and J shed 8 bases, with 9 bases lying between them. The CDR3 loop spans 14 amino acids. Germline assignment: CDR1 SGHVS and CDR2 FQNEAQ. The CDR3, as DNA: TGTGCCAGCAGCTTAGGGACAGTGGATTCACCCCTCCACTTT. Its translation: CASSLGTVDSPLHF.

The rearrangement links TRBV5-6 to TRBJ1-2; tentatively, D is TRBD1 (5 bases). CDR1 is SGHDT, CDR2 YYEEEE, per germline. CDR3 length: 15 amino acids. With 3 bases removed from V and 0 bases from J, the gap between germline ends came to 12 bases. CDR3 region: CASSWRDGANYGYTF. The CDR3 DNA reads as TGTGCCAGCAGCTGGAGGGACGGAGCTAACTATGGCTACACCTTC.

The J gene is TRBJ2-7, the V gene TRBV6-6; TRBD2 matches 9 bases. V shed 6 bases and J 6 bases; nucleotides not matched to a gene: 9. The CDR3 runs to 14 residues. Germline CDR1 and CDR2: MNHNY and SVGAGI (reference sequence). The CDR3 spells CASSPPGLAGEQYF. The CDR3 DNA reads TGTGCCAGCAGCCCGCCGGGACTAGCTGGCGAGCAGTACTTC.

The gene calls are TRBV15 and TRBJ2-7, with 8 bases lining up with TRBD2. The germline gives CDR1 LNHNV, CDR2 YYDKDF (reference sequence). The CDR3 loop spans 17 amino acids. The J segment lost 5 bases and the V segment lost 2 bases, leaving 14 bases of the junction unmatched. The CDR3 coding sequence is TGTGCCACCAGCAGATCGATCTTAGAAGCGGGAGTTAACGAGCAGTACTTC. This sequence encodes CATSRSILEAGVNEQYF.

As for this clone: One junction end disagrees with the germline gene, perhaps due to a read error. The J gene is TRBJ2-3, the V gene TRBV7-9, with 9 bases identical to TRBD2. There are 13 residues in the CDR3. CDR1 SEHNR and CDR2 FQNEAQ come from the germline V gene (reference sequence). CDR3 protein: CASSTQTSGWWHF. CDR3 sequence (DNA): TGTGCCAGCAGCACACAAACTAGCGGGTGGTGGCATTTT.

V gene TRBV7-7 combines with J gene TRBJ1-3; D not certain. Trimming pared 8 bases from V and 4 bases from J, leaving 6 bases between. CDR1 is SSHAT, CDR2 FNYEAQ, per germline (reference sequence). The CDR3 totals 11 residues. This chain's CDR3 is CASGTGNTIYF. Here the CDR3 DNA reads TGTGCCAGCGGCACCGGAAACACCATATATTTT.

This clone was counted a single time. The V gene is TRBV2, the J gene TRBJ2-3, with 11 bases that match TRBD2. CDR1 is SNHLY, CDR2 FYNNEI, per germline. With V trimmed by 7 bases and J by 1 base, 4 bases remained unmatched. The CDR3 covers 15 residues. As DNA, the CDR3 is TGTGCCAGCACCGGGACTAGCGGTGGCACAGATACGCAGTATTTT. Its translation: CASTGTSGGTDTQYF.